A single sample is the source of the 6 T cell receptor beta chains below, sequenced in a study of chemoradiotherapy in HPV16-positive cancers. Method: immunoSEQ multiplex PCR; TCRdb's copy keeps in-frame clones and lacks some. The sample yields some 12,000 clones, approximately 86% seen once. The sample was blood, taken from a patient who underwent chemoradiotherapy. The receptors were gathered from a human donor with HPV-associated anogenital cancer.

This clone was seen a single time. The chain links TRBV29-1 to TRBJ1-2; no clear D. Germline loops: CDR1 SQVTM, CDR2 ANQGSEA. The germline V and J ends were trimmed by 1 base and 4 bases, with 7 bases remaining between them. The length of the CDR3 is 12 residues. The CDR3 spells CSVEGHSYGYTF. The CDR3 coding sequence is TGCAGCGTTGAAGGTCATAGCTATGGCTACACCTTC.

This rearrangement joins TRBV7-9 to TRBJ2-2, with D possibly TRBD1 on 5 matching bases. CDR1 is SEHNR and CDR2 is FQNEAQ in the germline V gene (reference sequence). With 2 bases removed from V and 1 base from J, the gap between germline ends came to 8 bases. The CDR3 contains 15 residues. CDR3 DNA: TGTGCCAGCAGCTTAAAGGGGTTGAACACCGGGGAGCTGTTTTTT. Amino acid sequence: CASSLKGLNTGELFF.

V is TRBV7-2 and J is TRBJ1-2; 8 bases are shared with TRBD1. V lost 5 bases to trimming and J lost 7 bases; unmatched junction nucleotides: 9. The germline V gene has CDR1 SGHTA and CDR2 FQGNSA. The CDR3 is 14 amino acids. This chain's CDR3 is CASSSNDRGGGYTF. DNA for the CDR3: TGTGCCAGCAGCAGCAACGACAGGGGCGGTGGCTACACCTTC.

This chain joins TRBV7-7 and TRBJ1-3; no firm D call. The germline V and J ends were trimmed by 1 base and 0 bases, with 7 bases remaining between them. The V gene's germline CDR1 is SSHAT and CDR2 FNYEAQ (reference sequence). The CDR3 covers 15 residues. The CDR3, as DNA: TGTGCCAGCAGCTTAGGGACGTCCTCTGGAAACACCATATATTTT. This gives the protein CASSLGTSSGNTIYF.

The chain couples TRBV5-8 to TRBJ2-1; 9 nucleotides align to TRBD2. Looked up from germline, CDR1 is SGHTS and CDR2 is YDEGEE. CDR3 length equals 15 residues. Trimming removed 0 bases from V and 5 bases from J; junction bases left unmatched: 3. The chain's CDR3 is CASSLGLAGHNEQFF. In DNA form, the CDR3 reads TGTGCCAGCAGCTTGGGGCTAGCGGGGCACAATGAGCAGTTCTTC.

This clone was recorded once. The chain combines TRBV20-1 with TRBJ2-1; no clear D. The CDR3 runs 11 residues. V lost 4 bases to trimming and J lost 7 bases, with 8 bases between them. In germline, CDR1 is DFQATT, CDR2 SNEGSKA (reference sequence). The DNA for the CDR3 is TGCAGTGCTACGTTTGGGAATGAGCAGTTCTTC. This sequence encodes CSATFGNEQFF.